The next 8 T cell receptor beta chains were all read from a single sample in a study of blood T cell repertoires in COVID-19. Libraries were prepared by immunoSEQ multiplex PCR; TCRdb keeps only in-frame clonotypes and omits some of them. The data hold roughly 150,000 clones, with 70% to 90% observed a single time. Sequencing was performed on peripheral blood. Receptor source: a human donor in a cohort sampled during active COVID-19.

The gene calls are TRBV5-4 and TRBJ2-3, with no clear D. CDR3 size: 15 residues. The germline V gene encodes CDR1 SGHNT and CDR2 YYREEE (reference sequence). Trimming removed 2 bases at V and 2 bases at J, with 12 bases between. CDR3 loop: CASSFDGRYTDTQYF. The CDR3 DNA reads TGTGCCAGCAGCTTTGATGGCCGTTACACAGATACGCAGTATTTT.

The rearrangement joins TRBV5-6 to TRBJ2-7, with D possibly matching TRBD1 (5 bases). There are 17 residues in the CDR3. The V and J ends lost 2 bases and 2 bases respectively, with 20 bases between them. Germline CDR1 reads SGHDT; CDR2 reads YYEEEE. CDR3: CASSFLGAGLGPYEQYF. The CDR3 DNA sequence: TGTGCCAGCAGCTTCCTTGGGGCAGGCCTCGGGCCCTACGAGCAGTACTTC.

J is TRBJ1-3 and V is TRBV7-8; 9 bases match TRBD1. Trimming removed 7 bases from V and 3 bases from J; junction bases left unmatched: 13. Germline lookup yields CDR1 SGHVS and CDR2 FQNEAQ. This CDR3 spans 17 amino acids. This chain's CDR3 is CASTPLVGTGNGNTIYF. The CDR3 DNA reads as TGTGCCAGCACCCCCCTGGTGGGGACAGGGAATGGAAACACCATATATTTT.

This clone showed up just a few times. This chain links TRBV6-2 or TRBV6-3 with TRBJ2-1, with 8 bases lining up with TRBD2. Germline trimming cut 5 bases from V and 0 bases from J; bases unmatched to any gene: 9. Germline V gives CDR1 MNHEY, CDR2 SVGEGT. There are 17 residues in the CDR3. In DNA, the CDR3 is TGTGCCAGCAGTCACCCTAGCGGGTTAAGCTCCTACAATGAGCAGTTCTTC. Encoded protein: CASSHPSGLSSYNEQFF.

V and J are TRBV10-1 and TRBJ2-3, with 11 bases aligning to TRBD2. Per the germline V gene, CDR1 is WNHNN and CDR2 is SYGVQD (reference sequence). The CDR3 sequence is 15 residues long. The V gene end was trimmed by 0 bases and the J gene end by 4 bases; junction bases not matched to a gene: 0. CDR3 loop: CASSESTSGADTQYF. CDR3 nucleotide sequence: TGCGCCAGCAGTGAGTCGACTAGCGGGGCAGATACGCAGTATTTT.

V usage is TRBV3-1 (or the pseudogene TRBV3-2) and J usage is TRBJ2-3; 8 bases are shared with TRBD1. Germline V gives CDR1 LGHDT, CDR2 YNNKEL (reference sequence). J was trimmed by 5 bases and V by 0 bases; bases with no gene match: 10. The CDR3 spans 17 residues. In DNA, the CDR3 is TGTGCCAGCAGCCAAGACGTGCGGACAGGGTTTTTAGATACGCAGTATTTT. Amino acids: CASSQDVRTGFLDTQYF.

The rearrangement uses TRBV5-6 and TRBJ2-5; 13 nucleotides match TRBD2. Germline V gene data show CDR1 as SGHDT and CDR2 as YYEEEE. This CDR3 region has 16 residues. V trimming: 4 bases; J trimming: 6 bases; junction bases outside the gene matches: 9. The CDR3 region has the DNA TGTGCCAGCAGCGTCGCGACTAGCGGGAGGTTGAAGACCCAGTACTTC. Its protein is CASSVATSGRLKTQYF.

J is TRBJ2-1 and V is TRBV5-4, with 13 bases identical to TRBD2. Germline CDR1 is SGHNT and CDR2 is YYREEE (reference sequence). The CDR3 loop spans 14 amino acids. V lost 3 bases to trimming and J lost 8 bases; unmatched junction nucleotides: 2. The CDR3 sequence: CASSSGLAGDEQFF. CDR3 nucleotide sequence: TGTGCCAGCAGCTCTGGACTAGCGGGAGATGAGCAGTTCTTC.